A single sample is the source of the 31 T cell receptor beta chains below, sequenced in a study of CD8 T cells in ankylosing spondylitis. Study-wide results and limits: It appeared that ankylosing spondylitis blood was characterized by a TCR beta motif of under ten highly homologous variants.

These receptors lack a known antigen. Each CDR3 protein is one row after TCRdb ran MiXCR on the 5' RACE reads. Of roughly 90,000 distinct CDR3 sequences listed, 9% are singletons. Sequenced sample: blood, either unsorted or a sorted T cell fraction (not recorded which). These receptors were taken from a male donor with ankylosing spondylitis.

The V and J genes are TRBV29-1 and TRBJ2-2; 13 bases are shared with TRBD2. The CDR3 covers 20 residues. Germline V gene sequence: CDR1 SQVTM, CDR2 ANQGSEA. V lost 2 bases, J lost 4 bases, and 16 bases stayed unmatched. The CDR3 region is CSVEPREGLAGRLGTGELFF. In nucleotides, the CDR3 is TGCAGCGTTGAACCCCGGGAGGGACTAGCGGGACGTTTGGGCACCGGGGAGCTGTTTTTT.

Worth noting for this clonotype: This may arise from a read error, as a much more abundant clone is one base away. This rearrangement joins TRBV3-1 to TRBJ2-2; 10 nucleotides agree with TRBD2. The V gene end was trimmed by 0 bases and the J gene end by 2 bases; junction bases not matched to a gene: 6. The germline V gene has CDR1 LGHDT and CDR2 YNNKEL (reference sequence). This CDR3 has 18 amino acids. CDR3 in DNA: TGTGCCAGCAGCCAAGAGAGCGGGAGGGCCTCCAACACCGGGGAGCTGTTTTTT. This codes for CASSQESGRASNTGELFF.

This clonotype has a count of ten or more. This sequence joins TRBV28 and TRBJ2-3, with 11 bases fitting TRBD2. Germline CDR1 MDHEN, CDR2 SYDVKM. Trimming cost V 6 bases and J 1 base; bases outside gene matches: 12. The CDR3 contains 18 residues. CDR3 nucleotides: TGTGCCAGCAGCCGGACGGGGACTAGCGGATACCGCACAGATACGCAGTATTTT. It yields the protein CASSRTGTSGYRTDTQYF.

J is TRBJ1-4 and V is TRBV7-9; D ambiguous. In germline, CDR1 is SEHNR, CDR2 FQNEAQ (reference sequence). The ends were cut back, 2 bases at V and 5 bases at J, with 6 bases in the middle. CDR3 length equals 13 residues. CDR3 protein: CASSLKGNEKLFF. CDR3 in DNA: TGTGCCAGCAGCTTAAAGGGAAATGAAAAACTGTTTTTT. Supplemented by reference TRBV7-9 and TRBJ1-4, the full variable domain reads DTGVSQNPRHKITKRGQNVTFRCDPISEHNRLYWYRQTLGQGPEFLTYFQNEAQLEKSRLLSDRFSAERPKGSFSTLEIQRTEQGDSAMYLCASSLKGNEKLFFGSGTQLSVL.

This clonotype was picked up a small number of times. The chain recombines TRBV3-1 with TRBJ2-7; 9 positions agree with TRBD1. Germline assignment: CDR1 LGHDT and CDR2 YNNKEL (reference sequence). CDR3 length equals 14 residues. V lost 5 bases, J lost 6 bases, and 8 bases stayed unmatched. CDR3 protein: CASSSRTGESEQYF. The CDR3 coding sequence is TGTGCCAGCAGCTCCCGGACAGGGGAAAGCGAGCAGTACTTC.

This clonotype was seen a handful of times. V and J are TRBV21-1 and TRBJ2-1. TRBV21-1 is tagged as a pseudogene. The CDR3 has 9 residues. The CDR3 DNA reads TGTGCCAGCAGCAATGAGCAGTTCTTC. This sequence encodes CASSNEQFF.

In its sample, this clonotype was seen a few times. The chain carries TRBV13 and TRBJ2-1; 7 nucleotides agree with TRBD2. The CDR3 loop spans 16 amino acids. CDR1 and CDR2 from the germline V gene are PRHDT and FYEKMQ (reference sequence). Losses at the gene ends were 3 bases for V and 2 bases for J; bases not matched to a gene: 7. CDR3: CASSFYPLAAYNEQFF. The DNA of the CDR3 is TGTGCCAGCAGCTTTTACCCCCTAGCGGCCTACAATGAGCAGTTCTTC.

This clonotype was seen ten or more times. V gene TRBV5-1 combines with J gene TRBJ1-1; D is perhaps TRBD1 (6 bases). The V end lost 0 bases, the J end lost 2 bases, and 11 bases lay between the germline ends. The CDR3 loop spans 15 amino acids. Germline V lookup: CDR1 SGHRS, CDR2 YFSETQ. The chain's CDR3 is CASSLEGGGNTEAFF. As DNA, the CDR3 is TGCGCCAGCAGCTTGGAGGGGGGAGGTAACACTGAAGCTTTCTTT.

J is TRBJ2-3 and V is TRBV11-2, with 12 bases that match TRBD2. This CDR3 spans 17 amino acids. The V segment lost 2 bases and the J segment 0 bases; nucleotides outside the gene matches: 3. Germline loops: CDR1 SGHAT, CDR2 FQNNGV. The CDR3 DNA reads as TGTGCCAGCAGCTTACCCGGACTAGCGGGAAGCACAGATACGCAGTATTTT. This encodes CASSLPGLAGSTDTQYF.

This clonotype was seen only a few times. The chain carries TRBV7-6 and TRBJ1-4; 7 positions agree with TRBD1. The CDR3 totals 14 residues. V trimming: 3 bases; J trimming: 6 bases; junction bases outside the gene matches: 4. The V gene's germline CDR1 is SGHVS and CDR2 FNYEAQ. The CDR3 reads CASSFRGGYEKLFF. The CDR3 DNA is TGTGCCAGCAGCTTCCGAGGGGGCTATGAAAAACTGTTTTTT.

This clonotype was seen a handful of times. CDR3 DNA: TGTGCCAGCTTAGAGGGGGCCGCGGGGGACAATGAGCAGTTCTTC. It codes for CASLEGAAGDNEQFF. V is TRBV13 and J is TRBJ2-1, with D tentatively TRBD1 or TRBD2 (7 bases each). This CDR3 is built from 15 residues. Germline CDR1 and CDR2: PRHDT and FYEKMQ (reference sequence). V dropped 8 bases and J dropped 5 bases, with 19 bases sitting between them. The full variable domain, rest sourced from reference TRBV13 and TRBJ2-1, is AAGVIQSPRHLIKEKRETATLKCYPIPRHDTVYWYQQGPGQDPQFLISFYEKMQSDKGSIPDRFSAQQFSDYHSELNMSSLELGDSALYFCASLEGAAGDNEQFFGPGTRLTVL.

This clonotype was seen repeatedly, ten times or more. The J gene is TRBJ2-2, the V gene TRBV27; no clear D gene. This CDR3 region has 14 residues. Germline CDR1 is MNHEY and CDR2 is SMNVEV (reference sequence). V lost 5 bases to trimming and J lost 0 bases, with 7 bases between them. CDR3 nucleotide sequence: TGTGCCAGCAGTCTGAACTCGAACACCGGGGAGCTGTTTTTT. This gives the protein CASSLNSNTGELFF.

CDR3 loop: CASSVASDRGHEQFF. CDR3 DNA sequence: TGTGCCAGCAGCGTAGCTTCGGACAGGGGGCATGAGCAGTTCTTC. The rearrangement links TRBV9 to TRBJ2-1; TRBD1 aligns across 11 bases. The CDR3 is made up of 15 amino acids. Germline loops: CDR1 SGDLS, CDR2 YYNGEE. The V segment lost 0 bases and the J segment 8 bases; nucleotides outside the gene matches: 4.

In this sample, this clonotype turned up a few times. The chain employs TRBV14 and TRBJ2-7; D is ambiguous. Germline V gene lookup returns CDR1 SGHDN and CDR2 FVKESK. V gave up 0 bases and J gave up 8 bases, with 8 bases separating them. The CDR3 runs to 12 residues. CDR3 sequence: CASSQDSGQQYV. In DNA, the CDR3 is TGTGCCAGCAGCCAAGATTCTGGACAGCAGTACGTC.

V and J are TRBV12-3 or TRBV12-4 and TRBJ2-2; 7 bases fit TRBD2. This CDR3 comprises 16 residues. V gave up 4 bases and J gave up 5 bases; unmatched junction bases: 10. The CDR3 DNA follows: TGTGCCAGCAGTTCCGGACTAGAGGCCGTAACCGGGGAGCTGTTTTTT. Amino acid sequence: CASSSGLEAVTGELFF.

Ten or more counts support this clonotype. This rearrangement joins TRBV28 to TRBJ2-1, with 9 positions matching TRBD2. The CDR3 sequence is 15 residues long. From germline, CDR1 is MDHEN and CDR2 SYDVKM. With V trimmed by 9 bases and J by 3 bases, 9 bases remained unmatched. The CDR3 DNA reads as TGTGCCAGTCACCGGCGGGAGGGTTTCTACAATGAGCAGTTCTTC. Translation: CASHRREGFYNEQFF.

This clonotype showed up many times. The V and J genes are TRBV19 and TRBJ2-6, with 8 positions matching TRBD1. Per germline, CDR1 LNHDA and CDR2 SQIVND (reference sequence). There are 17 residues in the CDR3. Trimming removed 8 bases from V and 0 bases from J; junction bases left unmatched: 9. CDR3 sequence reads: CASFGQGISSGANVLTF. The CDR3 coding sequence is TGTGCCAGTTTCGGACAGGGAATTTCCTCTGGGGCCAACGTCCTGACTTTC.

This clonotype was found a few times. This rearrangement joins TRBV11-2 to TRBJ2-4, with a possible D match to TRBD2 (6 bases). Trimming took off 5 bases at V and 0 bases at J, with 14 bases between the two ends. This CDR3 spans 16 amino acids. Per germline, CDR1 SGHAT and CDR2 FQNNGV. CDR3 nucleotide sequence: TGTGCCAGCAGCGGTTGGGTCGGGGGAGCCAAAAACATTCAGTACTTC. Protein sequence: CASSGWVGGAKNIQYF. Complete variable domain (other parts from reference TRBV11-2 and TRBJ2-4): EAGVAQSPRYKIIEKRQSVAFWCNPISGHATLYWYQQILGQGPKLLIQFQNNGVVDDSQLPKDRFSAERLKGVDSTLKIQPAKLEDSAVYLCASSGWVGGAKNIQYFGAGTRLSVL.

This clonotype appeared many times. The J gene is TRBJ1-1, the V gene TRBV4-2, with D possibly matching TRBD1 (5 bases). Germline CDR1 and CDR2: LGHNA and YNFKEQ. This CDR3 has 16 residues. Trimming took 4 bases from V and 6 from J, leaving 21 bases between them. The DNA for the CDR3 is TGTGCCAGCAGCCCCCATCCGGTCTCATTGGGGCCTGAAGCTTTCTTT. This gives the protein CASSPHPVSLGPEAFF.

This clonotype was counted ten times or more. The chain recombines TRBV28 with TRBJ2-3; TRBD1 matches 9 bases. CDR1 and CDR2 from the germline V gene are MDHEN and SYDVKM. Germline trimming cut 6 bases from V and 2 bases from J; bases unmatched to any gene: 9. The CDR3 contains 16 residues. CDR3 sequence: CASSPQDRGNTDTQYF. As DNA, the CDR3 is TGTGCCAGCAGCCCCCAAGACAGGGGGAACACAGATACGCAGTATTTT.

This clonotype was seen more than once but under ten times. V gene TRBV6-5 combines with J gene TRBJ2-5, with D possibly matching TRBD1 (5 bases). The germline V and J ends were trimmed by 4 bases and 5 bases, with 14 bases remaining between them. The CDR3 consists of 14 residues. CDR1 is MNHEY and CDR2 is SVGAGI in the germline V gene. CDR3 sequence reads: CASSLHRSGETQYF. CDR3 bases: TGTGCCAGCAGTTTACACAGGAGTGGGGAGACCCAGTACTTC.

CDR3 in DNA: TGCAGTGCCAGGACAGGGGAAAGGTACGAGCAGTACTTC. This encodes CSARTGERYEQYF. The V call is TRBV20-1, the J call TRBJ2-7; TRBD1 agrees at 9 bases. V lost 6 bases to trimming and J lost 4 bases; unmatched junction nucleotides: 7. The CDR3 covers 13 residues. CDR1 is DFQATT and CDR2 is SNEGSKA in the germline V gene (reference sequence).

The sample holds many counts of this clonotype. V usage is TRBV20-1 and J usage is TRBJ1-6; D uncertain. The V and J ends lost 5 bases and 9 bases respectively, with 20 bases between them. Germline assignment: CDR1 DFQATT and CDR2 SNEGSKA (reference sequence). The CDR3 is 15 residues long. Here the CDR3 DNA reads TGCAGTGCTCCCCCTGGACCCTTGGTCGGTTCACCCCTCCACTTT. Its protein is CSAPPGPLVGSPLHF.

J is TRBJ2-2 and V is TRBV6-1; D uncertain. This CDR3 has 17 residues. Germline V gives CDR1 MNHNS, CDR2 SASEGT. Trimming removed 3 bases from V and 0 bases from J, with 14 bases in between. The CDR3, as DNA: TGTGCCAGCAGTGATGGTAGGGCATTAACGAACACCGGGGAGCTGTTTTTT. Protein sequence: CASSDGRALTNTGELFF.

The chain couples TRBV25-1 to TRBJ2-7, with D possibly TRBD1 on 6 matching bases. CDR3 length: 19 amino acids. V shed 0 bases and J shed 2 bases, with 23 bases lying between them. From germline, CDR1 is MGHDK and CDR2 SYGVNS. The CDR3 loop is CASSEYLVKTGKEPYEQYF. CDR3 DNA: TGTGCCAGCAGTGAATATTTAGTAAAAACAGGGAAGGAACCCTACGAGCAGTACTTC.

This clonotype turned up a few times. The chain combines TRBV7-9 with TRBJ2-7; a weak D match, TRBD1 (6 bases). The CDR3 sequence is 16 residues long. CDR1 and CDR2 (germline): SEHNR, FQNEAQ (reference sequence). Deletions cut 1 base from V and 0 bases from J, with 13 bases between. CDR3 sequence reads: CASSLVGQGSSYEQYF. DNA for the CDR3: TGTGCCAGCAGCTTAGTGGGGCAGGGGAGCTCCTACGAGCAGTACTTC.

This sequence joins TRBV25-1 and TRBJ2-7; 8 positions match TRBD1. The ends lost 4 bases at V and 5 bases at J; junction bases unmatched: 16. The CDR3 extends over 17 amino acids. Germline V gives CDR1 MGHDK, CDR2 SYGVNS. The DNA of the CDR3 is TGTGCCAGCAGTGGCCCTCCCGAGACAGGGGCATACGACGAGCAGTACTTC. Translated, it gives CASSGPPETGAYDEQYF.

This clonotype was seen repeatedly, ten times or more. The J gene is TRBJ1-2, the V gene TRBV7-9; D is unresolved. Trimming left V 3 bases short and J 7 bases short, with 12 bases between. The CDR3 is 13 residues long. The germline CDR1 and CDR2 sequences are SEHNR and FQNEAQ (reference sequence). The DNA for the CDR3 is TGTGCCAGCAGCTTGGGCGTCCTTATTGGCTACACCTTC. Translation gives CASSLGVLIGYTF.

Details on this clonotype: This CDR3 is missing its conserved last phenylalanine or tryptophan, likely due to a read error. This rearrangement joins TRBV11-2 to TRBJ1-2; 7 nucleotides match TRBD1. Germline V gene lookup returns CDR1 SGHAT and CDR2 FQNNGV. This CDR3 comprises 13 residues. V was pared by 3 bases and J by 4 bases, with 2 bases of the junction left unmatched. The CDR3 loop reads CASSFSGGYGYTL. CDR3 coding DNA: TGTGCCAGCAGCTTCTCAGGGGGCTATGGCTACACCCTC.

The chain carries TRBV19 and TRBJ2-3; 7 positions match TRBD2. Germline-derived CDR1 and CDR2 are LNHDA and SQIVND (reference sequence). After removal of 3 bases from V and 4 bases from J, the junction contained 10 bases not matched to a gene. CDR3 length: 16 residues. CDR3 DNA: TGTGCCAGTAGTATTCGACTAGCTGGTGCTGCAGATACGCAGTATTTT. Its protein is CASSIRLAGAADTQYF.

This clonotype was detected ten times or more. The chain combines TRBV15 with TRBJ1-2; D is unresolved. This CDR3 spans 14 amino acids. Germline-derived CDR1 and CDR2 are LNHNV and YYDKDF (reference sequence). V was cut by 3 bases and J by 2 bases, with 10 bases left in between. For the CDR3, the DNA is TGTGCCACCAGCAGTCGAAGGGAGAACTATGGCTACACCTTC. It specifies CATSSRRENYGYTF. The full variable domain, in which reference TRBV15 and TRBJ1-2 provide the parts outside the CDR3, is DAMVIQNPRYQVTQFGKPVTLSCSQTLNHNVMYWYQQKSSQAPKLLFHYYDKDFNNEADTPDNFQSRRPNTSFCFLDIRSPGLGDTAMYLCATSSRRENYGYTFGSGTRLTVV.